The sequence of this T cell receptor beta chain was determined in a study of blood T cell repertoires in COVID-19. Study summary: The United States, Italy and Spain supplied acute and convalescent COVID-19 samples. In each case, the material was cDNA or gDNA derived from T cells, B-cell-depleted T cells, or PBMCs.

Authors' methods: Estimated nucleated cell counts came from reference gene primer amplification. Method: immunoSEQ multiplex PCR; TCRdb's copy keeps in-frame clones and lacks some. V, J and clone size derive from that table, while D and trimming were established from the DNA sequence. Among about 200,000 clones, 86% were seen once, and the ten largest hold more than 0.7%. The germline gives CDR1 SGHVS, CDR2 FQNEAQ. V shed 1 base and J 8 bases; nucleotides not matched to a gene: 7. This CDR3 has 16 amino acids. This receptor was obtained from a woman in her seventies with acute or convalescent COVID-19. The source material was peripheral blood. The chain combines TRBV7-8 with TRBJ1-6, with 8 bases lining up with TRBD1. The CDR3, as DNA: TGTGCCAGCAGCTTAGGTAAAGACAGGGGTTATTCACCCCTCCACTTT. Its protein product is CASSLGKDRGYSPLHF.